This TCR beta chain is from a study of a mutant IDH1 vaccine in newly diagnosed glioma. In the study overall: Patients received vaccination from 4-6 weeks after radiotherapy alone, or with temozolomide cycles.

A remark on this clone: Its antigen is as yet unknown.

V was clipped by 8 bases and J by 4 bases, with 11 bases between them. This CDR3 is built from 12 residues. Germline loops: CDR1 MNHNY, CDR2 SVGAGI (reference sequence). Clones were read by immunoSEQ multiplex PCR, and TCRdb kept only the in-frame ones, dropping some. The top ten clones hold 10% to 15% of a sample with over 50,000 clones, over 75% of them seen once. The time point here: week 23, last vaccination. Every vaccination contained 300 ug of the mutant IDH1 20-mer peptide and was paired with topical imiquimod. The sequences come from PBMCs, collected from a glioma patient whose treatment included an IDH1 peptide vaccine. The gene calls are TRBV6-6 and TRBJ2-5; D is uncertain. The TCR comes from a man aged 18-30 years with glioma. The DNA of the CDR3 is TGTGCCAGCGAAAGTGGCGGAGAGACCCAGTACTTC. It yields the protein CASESGGETQYF.